These 9 T cell receptor beta chains came from one sample sequenced in a study of cytomegalovirus exposure and HLA in healthy donors. Profiling relied on immunoSEQ multiplex PCR, and the TCRdb table lists in-frame clones only, not all of them. The sample holds 100,000 to 150,000 clones; about 88% are singletons and the top ten take 1.4% to 1.5%. Source material: PBMCs. Receptors were obtained from a man aged 25 to 40 in good health and CMV-seronegative.

The chain is built from TRBV7-2 and TRBJ2-7; TRBD2 agrees at 10 bases. Germline V gene data show CDR1 as SGHTA and CDR2 as FQGNSA. Losses at the gene ends were 3 bases for V and 2 bases for J; bases not matched to a gene: 1. The CDR3 totals 14 residues. CDR3: CASSFSGRPYEQYF. Written as DNA, the CDR3 is TGTGCCAGCAGCTTTAGCGGGAGGCCCTACGAGCAGTACTTC. The whole variable domain, filled in from reference TRBV7-2 and TRBJ2-7, reads GAGVSQSPSNKVTEKGKDVELRCDPISGHTALYWYRQSLGQGLEFLIYFQGNSAPDKSGLPSDRFSAERTGGSVSTLTIQRTQQEDSAVYLCASSFSGRPYEQYFGPGTRLTVT.

This clone was counted a single time. The chain joins TRBV9 to TRBJ2-7, with a possible D match to TRBD2 (6 bases). CDR1 and CDR2 from the germline V gene are SGDLS and YYNGEE. V was cut by 0 bases and J by 3 bases, with 13 bases left in between. The CDR3 runs to 15 residues. This chain's CDR3 is CASSVGGVNVYEQYF. The CDR3 nucleotides read TGTGCCAGCAGCGTAGGCGGGGTAAATGTCTACGAGCAGTACTTC.

The chain carries TRBV19 and TRBJ2-5; 11 bases are shared with TRBD2. Germline values: CDR1 LNHDA, CDR2 SQIVND (reference sequence). The trim removed 2 bases at V and 4 bases at J, leaving 3 bases unmatched. CDR3 length: 15 amino acids. CDR3 residues: CASSITSGSRETQYF. The CDR3 coding sequence is TGTGCCAGTAGTATAACTAGCGGGAGTCGAGAGACCCAGTACTTC. Full variable domain (outside the CDR3, taken from reference TRBV19 and TRBJ2-5): DGGITQSPKYLFRKEGQNVTLSCEQNLNHDAMYWYRQDPGQGLRLIYYSQIVNDFQKGDIAEGYSVSREKKESFPLTVTSAQKNPTAFYLCASSITSGSRETQYFGPGTRLLVL.

The chain's CDR3 is CASSLELSGIGTQYF. The CDR3 DNA sequence: TGTGCCAGCAGCTTAGAGCTTAGCGGGATTGGTACGCAGTATTTT. The chain recombines TRBV7-2 with TRBJ2-3; 8 bases line up with TRBD2. The CDR3 sequence is 15 residues long. Trimming cost V 1 base and J 8 bases; bases outside gene matches: 8. Germline V gives CDR1 SGHTA, CDR2 FQGNSA.

This rearrangement joins TRBV7-9 to TRBJ2-3; no clear D gene. CDR3 length: 13 residues. Germline CDR1 is SEHNR and CDR2 is FQNEAQ (reference sequence). With 3 bases removed from V and 3 bases from J, the gap between germline ends came to 7 bases. CDR3 sequence: CASSFGETDTQYF. DNA of the CDR3: TGTGCCAGCAGCTTTGGAGAAACAGATACGCAGTATTTT.

The chain carries TRBV5-1 and TRBJ2-1, with D hard to call. Per the germline V gene, CDR1 is SGHRS and CDR2 is YFSETQ. The CDR3 spans 15 residues. The germline V and J ends were trimmed by 1 base and 0 bases, with 8 bases remaining between them. The CDR3 coding sequence is TGCGCCAGCAGCTTGTCCCAGTCCTCCTACAATGAGCAGTTCTTC. Its translation: CASSLSQSSYNEQFF.

The chain uses TRBV5-6 and TRBJ2-5; D uncertain. Germline loops: CDR1 SGHDT, CDR2 YYEEEE. V was pared by 0 bases and J by 1 base, with 10 bases between. The CDR3 runs to 15 residues. The CDR3 DNA is TGTGCCAGCAGCTTGGCTTTGCAGATCCAAGAGACCCAGTACTTC. Translation gives CASSLALQIQETQYF.

This rearrangement joins TRBV6-1 to TRBJ2-4, with 7 positions matching TRBD1. Per germline, CDR1 MNHNS and CDR2 SASEGT. The CDR3 sequence is 16 residues long. J lost 8 bases, V lost 0 bases, and 10 bases had no gene match. The CDR3 sequence is CASSEALGQGDDIQYF. CDR3 bases: TGTGCCAGCAGTGAAGCGCTAGGGCAGGGGGACGACATTCAGTACTTC.

This chain uses TRBV7-2 with TRBJ2-3; 7 bases fit TRBD1. V trimming: 6 bases; J trimming: 6 bases; junction bases outside the gene matches: 18. This CDR3 has 17 residues. CDR1 is SGHTA, CDR2 FQGNSA, per germline. The CDR3 DNA sequence: TGTGCCAGCAGTTTATACGACCTCCGACAGGGAAGGGATACGCAGTATTTT. It is translated as CASSLYDLRQGRDTQYF.